The source of this T cell receptor beta chain is a study of control samples from healthy donors and cancer patients. Trimming took 6 bases from V and 7 from J, leaving 6 bases between them. This CDR3 has 10 amino acids. Germline lookup yields CDR1 LNHDA and CDR2 SQIVND (reference sequence). TCRdb's table, derived via immunoSEQ multiplex PCR, lists solely in-frame clones and lacks some. The sample yields 140,000 or so clones, more than 90% seen once. This clonotype was obtained from a man in his thirties or forties in good health. The rearrangement joins TRBV19 to TRBJ1-1; no clear D gene. Sequences were obtained from blood. The CDR3 bases are TGTGCCAGTAGGGGTATTGAAGCTTTCTTT. It encodes CASRGIEAFF.